The clone carrying this T cell receptor beta chain has a single count. TCRdb's table, derived via immunoSEQ multiplex PCR, lists solely in-frame clones and lacks some. The table has roughly 400,000 clones, under 90% seen once; the top ten hold 1.5% to 2%. This sample stems from a study of blood T cell repertoires in COVID-19. The CDR3 sequence is 13 residues long. J was trimmed by 6 bases and V by 1 base; bases with no gene match: 1. Germline V lookup: CDR1 SGHTA, CDR2 FQGNSA. This sequence joins TRBV7-2 and TRBJ2-3, with 7 bases aligning to TRBD1. This clonotype originated in a woman aged 25 to 39 who had recovered from COVID-19. Sequences were obtained from PBMCs or T cells enriched from blood (not recorded which). The CDR3 nucleotides are TGTGCCAGCAGCTTAGGACAGGGCGATACGCAGTATTTT. Its protein is CASSLGQGDTQYF. Supplemented by reference TRBV7-2 and TRBJ2-3, the full variable domain reads GAGVSQSPSNKVTEKGKDVELRCDPISGHTALYWYRQSLGQGLEFLIYFQGNSAPDKSGLPSDRFSAERTGGSVSTLTIQRTQQEDSAVYLCASSLGQGDTQYFGPGTRLTVL.